This T cell receptor (beta chain) came from a study of ipilimumab plus nivolumab after autologous stem cell transplantation. About the study: The DLBCL group included primary refractory and relapsed cases.

The protocol was immunoSEQ multiplex PCR, while the TCRdb copy is restricted to in-frame clones and leaves out a portion. The sample consists of 15,000 to 20,000 clones, approximately 85% of them appearing once. Details on this clone: The antigen is undetermined.

Findings and limits, study-wide: TCR repertoire, Treg phenotype and gut microbiota reportedly support more study of this approach.

Ipilimumab, 1 mg/kg, started 14 to 28 days after autologous transplant. V was trimmed by 2 bases and J by 5 bases, leaving 6 bases between them. CDR1 SSHAT and CDR2 FNYEAQ come from the germline V gene (reference sequence). CDR3 length equals 12 residues. The J gene is TRBJ2-5, the V gene TRBV7-7, with D perhaps matching TRBD1 (5 bases). Sequencing was performed on PBMCs, taken in a trial of ipilimumab plus nivolumab as post-transplant consolidation. The TCR sequence derives from a male donor with diffuse large B-cell lymphoma. DNA for the CDR3: TGTGCCAGCAGCTTAAAGGGGGAGACCCAGTACTTC. Its translation is CASSLKGETQYF.